Shown below are 12 T cell receptor beta chains from a single sample sequenced in a study of blood T cells in healthy people across ages. A sample-barcoded 5' primer and a J-beta primer mix were used in a second PCR of roughly 6 to 11 cycles. TCRdb re-derived calls from the 5' RACE reads in MiXCR, one entry per CDR3 protein. The sample yields 540,000 or so distinct CDR3 sequences, 20% to 30% seen once. The same sample was also studied in work on T cells of mothers and their children.

The sample taken for sequencing was blood. Receptors were obtained from a boy aged 5-17 years in good health.

The table lists this clonotype with a few counts. This sequence joins TRBV2 and TRBJ1-2; TRBD1 agrees at 7 bases. This CDR3 has 16 amino acids. CDR1 and CDR2 from the germline V gene are SNHLY and FYNNEI. CDR3 in DNA: TGTGCTTCTTCGGGCATAACGAGACAGGGCGTAGGTGGCTACACCTTC. Translation gives CASSGITRQGVGGYTF.

This chain links TRBV4-2 with TRBJ2-1, with 10 bases matching TRBD2. Germline CDR1 is LGHNA and CDR2 is YNFKEQ. Losses at the gene ends were 3 bases for V and 12 bases for J; bases not matched to a gene: 11. This CDR3 is 15 amino acids long. The CDR3, as DNA: TGTGCCAGCAGCCATGCTGCCGGGGTAGCGGGAGGGCAGTTCTTC. It encodes CASSHAAGVAGGQFF.

Only a few counts were recorded for this clonotype. V and J are TRBV2 and TRBJ1-4; D call uncertain. The CDR3 extends over 14 amino acids. V lost 4 bases and J 0 bases, leaving 6 bases between the germline ends. Germline CDR1 SNHLY, CDR2 FYNNEI. The CDR3 loop is CASSVESTNEKLFF. CDR3 in DNA: TGTGCCAGCAGTGTCGAGTCAACTAATGAAAAACTGTTTTTT.

On this clonotype: Its ends do not fully match the called genes, so a read error is possible. The chain couples TRBV7-7 to TRBJ2-5; D may be TRBD1 or TRBD2 (6 bases each). Germline V gives CDR1 SSHAT, CDR2 FNYEAQ (reference sequence). The CDR3 is made up of 16 amino acids. The CDR3 DNA reads as TGTGCTAGCAGCTCAGGGGCGGGACGCTTAGGTTCGGCCCAGTACTTC. Encoded protein: CASSSGAGRLGSAQYF.

This clonotype was found a few times. This sequence joins TRBV7-8 and TRBJ2-3, with D maybe TRBD1 (6 bases). The CDR3 sequence is 18 residues long. CDR1 is SGHVS, CDR2 FQNEAQ, per germline. V shed 0 bases and J shed 2 bases, with 18 bases lying between them. The CDR3 is CASSLARGFGTSTDTQYF. CDR3 DNA: TGTGCCAGCAGCTTAGCGAGGGGGTTCGGAACCTCCACAGATACGCAGTATTTT.

The chain has TRBV5-1 and TRBJ1-6; D is ambiguous. Germline V CDR1 and CDR2: SGHRS, YFSETQ. The CDR3 length is 18 residues. The V and J ends lost 3 bases and 5 bases respectively, with 21 bases between them. The CDR3 reads CASSSDGVSKNHNSPLHF. Here the CDR3 DNA reads TGCGCCAGCAGCTCCGACGGCGTCTCAAAGAATCATAATTCACCCCTCCACTTT.

The chain couples TRBV20-1 to TRBJ1-2, with D perhaps TRBD1 (5 bases). V lost 0 bases and J 7 bases, leaving 15 bases between the germline ends. Germline assignment: CDR1 DFQATT and CDR2 SNEGSKA (reference sequence). The CDR3 spans 14 residues. CDR3 protein: CSAREPGTAFGYTF. CDR3 in DNA: TGCAGTGCTAGAGAACCCGGGACGGCATTTGGCTACACCTTC.

The chain recombines TRBV25-1 with TRBJ2-5, with 9 bases identical to TRBD2. The closer fit of TRBJ2-7 to the DNA end suggests the J call may be wrong. The germline V gene encodes CDR1 MGHDK and CDR2 SYGVNS. The CDR3 length is 14 residues. In DNA, the CDR3 is TGTGCCAGCAGTGATGATAGCGGGAGTTCCGAGCAGTACTTC. As protein: CASSDDSGSSEQYF.

This clonotype has ten or more counts. V is TRBV6-6 and J is TRBJ2-5; 8 bases are a match to TRBD1. The DNA end favors TRBJ2-1, so the J call may be wrong. CDR3 size: 14 residues. Germline V gene data show CDR1 as MNHNY and CDR2 as SVGAGI (reference sequence). The DNA for the CDR3 is TGTGCCAGCAGTCGGACAGGGCCTCAGGATGAGCAGTTCTTC. Protein: CASSRTGPQDEQFF.

This clonotype was seen at least ten times. The chain's CDR3 is CASSPWTGSMALHF. CDR3 bases: TGTGCCAGCAGTCCTTGGACAGGGAGTATGGCCCTCCACTTT. This chain connects TRBV27 to TRBJ1-6, with 8 bases identical to TRBD1. V gave up 5 bases and J gave up 14 bases; unmatched junction bases: 11. The CDR3 totals 14 residues. Germline CDR1 MNHEY, CDR2 SMNVEV (reference sequence).

The chain links TRBV12-3 or TRBV12-4 to TRBJ2-3; D not resolved. Trimming took off 5 bases at V and 6 bases at J, with 12 bases between the two ends. The CDR3 contains 13 residues. CDR3 loop: CASSHANVDTQYF. The CDR3 coding sequence is TGTGCCAGCAGTCACGCCAATGTTGATACGCAGTATTTT.

This clonotype was observed a single time. The chain is built from TRBV20-1 and TRBJ2-3; 12 bases line up with TRBD2. Germline V gene sequence: CDR1 DFQATT, CDR2 SNEGSKA (reference sequence). This CDR3 is 15 amino acids long. With V trimmed by 2 bases and J by 3 bases, 3 bases remained unmatched. CDR3: CSARPTSGRTDTQYF. The CDR3, as DNA: TGCAGTGCTAGACCTACTAGCGGGAGGACAGATACGCAGTATTTT.